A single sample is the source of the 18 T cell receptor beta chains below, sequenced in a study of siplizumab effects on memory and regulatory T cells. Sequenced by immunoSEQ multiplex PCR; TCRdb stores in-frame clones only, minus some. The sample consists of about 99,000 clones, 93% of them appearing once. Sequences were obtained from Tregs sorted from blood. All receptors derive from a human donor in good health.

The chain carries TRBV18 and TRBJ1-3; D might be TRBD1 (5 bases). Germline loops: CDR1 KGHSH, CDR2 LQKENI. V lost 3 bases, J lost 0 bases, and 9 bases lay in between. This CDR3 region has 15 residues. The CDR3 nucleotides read TGTGCCAGCTCACCTGACAGTATCTCTGGAAACACCATATATTTT. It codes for CASSPDSISGNTIYF.

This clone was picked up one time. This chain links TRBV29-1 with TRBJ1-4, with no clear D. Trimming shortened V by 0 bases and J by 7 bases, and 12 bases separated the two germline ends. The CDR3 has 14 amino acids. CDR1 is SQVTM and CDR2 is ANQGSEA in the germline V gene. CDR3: CSVEDRRRGEKLFF. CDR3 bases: TGCAGCGTTGAAGATCGGAGACGGGGTGAAAAACTGTTTTTT. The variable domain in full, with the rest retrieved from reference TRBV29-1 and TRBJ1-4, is SAVISQKPSRDICQRGTSLTIQCQVDSQVTMMFWYRQQPGQSLTLIATANQGSEATYESGFVIDKFPISRPNLTFSTLTVSNMSPEDSSIYLCSVEDRRRGEKLFFGSGTQLSVL.

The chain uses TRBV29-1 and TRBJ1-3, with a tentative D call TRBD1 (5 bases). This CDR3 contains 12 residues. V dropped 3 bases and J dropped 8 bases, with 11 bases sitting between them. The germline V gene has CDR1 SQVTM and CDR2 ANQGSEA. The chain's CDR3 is CSVDMGVDTIYF. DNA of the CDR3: TGCAGCGTTGATATGGGGGTGGACACCATATATTTT.

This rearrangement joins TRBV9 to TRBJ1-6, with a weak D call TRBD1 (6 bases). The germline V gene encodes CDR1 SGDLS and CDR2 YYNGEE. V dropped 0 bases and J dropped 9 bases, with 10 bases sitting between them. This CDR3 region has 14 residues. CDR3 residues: CASSVEGVRSPLHF. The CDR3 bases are TGTGCCAGCAGCGTAGAGGGGGTGCGTTCACCCCTCCACTTT.

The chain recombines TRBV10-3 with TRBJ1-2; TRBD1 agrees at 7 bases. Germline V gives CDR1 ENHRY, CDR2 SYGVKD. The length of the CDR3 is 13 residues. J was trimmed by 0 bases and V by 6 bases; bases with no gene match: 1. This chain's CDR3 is CAIRGQANYGYTF. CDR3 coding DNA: TGTGCCATCAGAGGACAGGCTAACTATGGCTACACCTTC.

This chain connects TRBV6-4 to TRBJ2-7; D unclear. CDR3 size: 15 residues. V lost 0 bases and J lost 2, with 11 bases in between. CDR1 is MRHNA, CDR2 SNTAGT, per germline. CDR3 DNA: TGTGCCAGCAGTGACTCTCAAATACTTACCTACGAGCAGTACTTC. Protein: CASSDSQILTYEQYF.

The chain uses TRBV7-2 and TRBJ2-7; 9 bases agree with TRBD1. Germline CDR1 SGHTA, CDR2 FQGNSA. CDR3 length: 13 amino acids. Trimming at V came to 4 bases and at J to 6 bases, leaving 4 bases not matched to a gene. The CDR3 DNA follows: TGTGCCAGCAGCTCGACAGGGGGATTCGAGCAGTACTTC. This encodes CASSSTGGFEQYF.

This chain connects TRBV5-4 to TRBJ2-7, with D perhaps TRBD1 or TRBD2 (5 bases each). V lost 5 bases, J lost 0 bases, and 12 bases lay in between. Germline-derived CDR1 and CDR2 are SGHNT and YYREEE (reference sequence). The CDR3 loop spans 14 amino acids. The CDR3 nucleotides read TGTGCCAGCAGTAGGGGACCTAGCTCCTACGAGCAGTACTTC. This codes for CASSRGPSSYEQYF. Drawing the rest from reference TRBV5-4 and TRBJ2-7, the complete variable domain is ETGVTQSPTHLIKTRGQQVTLRCSSQSGHNTVSWYQQALGQGPQFIFQYYREEENGRGNFPPRFSGLQFPNYSSELNVNALELDDSALYLCASSRGPSSYEQYFGPGTRLTVT.

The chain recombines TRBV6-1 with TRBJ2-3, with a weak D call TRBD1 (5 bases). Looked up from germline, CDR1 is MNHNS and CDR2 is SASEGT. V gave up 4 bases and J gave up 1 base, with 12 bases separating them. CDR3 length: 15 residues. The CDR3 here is CASSGRGFRTDTQYF. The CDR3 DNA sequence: TGTGCCAGCAGTGGTAGGGGTTTTCGCACAGATACGCAGTATTTT.

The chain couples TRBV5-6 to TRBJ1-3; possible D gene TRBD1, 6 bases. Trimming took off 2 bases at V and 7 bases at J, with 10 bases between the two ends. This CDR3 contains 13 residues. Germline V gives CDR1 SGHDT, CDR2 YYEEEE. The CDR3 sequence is CASSFLQGNTIYF. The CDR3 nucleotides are TGTGCCAGCAGCTTTCTACAGGGCAACACCATATATTTT.

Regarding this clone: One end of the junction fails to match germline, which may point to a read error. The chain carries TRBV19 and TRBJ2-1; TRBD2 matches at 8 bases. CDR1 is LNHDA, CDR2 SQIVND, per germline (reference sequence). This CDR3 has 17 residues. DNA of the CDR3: TGTGCCAGCAGTACTAGCGGCAGAGGATACCGGTACAATGAGCAGTTCTTC. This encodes CASSTSGRGYRYNEQFF.

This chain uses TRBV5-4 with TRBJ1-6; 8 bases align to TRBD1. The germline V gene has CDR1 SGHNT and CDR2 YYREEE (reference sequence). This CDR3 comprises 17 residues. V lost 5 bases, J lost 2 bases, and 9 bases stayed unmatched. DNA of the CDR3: TGTGCCAGCAGTTCTCAGGGGGCCGGAACCTATAATTCACCCCTCCACTTT. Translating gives CASSSQGAGTYNSPLHF.

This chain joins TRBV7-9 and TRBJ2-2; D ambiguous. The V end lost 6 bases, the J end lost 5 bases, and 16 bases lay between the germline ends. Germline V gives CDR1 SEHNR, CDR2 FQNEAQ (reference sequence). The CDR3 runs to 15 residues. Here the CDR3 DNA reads TGTGCCAGCAGTCCCCCAGTGTCCTCAACCGGGGAGCTGTTTTTT. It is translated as CASSPPVSSTGELFF.

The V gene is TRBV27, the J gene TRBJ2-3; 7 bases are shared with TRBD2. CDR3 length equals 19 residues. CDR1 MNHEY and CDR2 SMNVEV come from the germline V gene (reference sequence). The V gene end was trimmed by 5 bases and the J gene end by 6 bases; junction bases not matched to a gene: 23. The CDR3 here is CASSPLPLADLRRTDTQYF. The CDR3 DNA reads TGTGCCAGCAGTCCACTCCCGCTAGCGGACTTAAGGAGGACCGATACGCAGTATTTT.

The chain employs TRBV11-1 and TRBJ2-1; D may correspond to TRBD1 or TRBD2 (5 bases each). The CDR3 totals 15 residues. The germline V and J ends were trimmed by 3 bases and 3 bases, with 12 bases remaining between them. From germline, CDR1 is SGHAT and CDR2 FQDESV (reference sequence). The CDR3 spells CASSFGQGDYNEQFF. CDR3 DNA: TGTGCCAGCAGCTTCGGGCAGGGAGACTACAATGAGCAGTTCTTC. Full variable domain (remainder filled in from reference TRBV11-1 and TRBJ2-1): EAEVAQSPRYKITEKSQAVAFWCDPISGHATLYWYRQILGQGPELLVQFQDESVVDDSQLPKDRFSAERLKGVDSTLKIQPAELGDSAMYLCASSFGQGDYNEQFFGPGTRLTVL.

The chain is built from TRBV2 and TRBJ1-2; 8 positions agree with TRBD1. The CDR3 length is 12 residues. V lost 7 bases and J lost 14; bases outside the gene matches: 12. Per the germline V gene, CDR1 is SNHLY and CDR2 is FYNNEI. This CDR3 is CASTRTGWLGTF. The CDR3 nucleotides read TGTGCCAGCACCCGGACAGGGTGGCTAGGAACCTTC.

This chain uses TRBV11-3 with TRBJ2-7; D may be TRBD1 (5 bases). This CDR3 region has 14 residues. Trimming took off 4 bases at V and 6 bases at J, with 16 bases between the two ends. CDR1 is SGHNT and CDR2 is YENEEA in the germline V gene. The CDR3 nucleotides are TGTGCCAGCAGCTCTTCGGCAGGGATCGGCGAGCAGTACTTC. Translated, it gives CASSSSAGIGEQYF.

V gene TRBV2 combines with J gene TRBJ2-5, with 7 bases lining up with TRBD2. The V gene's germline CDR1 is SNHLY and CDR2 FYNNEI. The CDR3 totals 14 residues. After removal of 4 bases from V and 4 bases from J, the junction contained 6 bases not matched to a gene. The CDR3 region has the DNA TGTGCCAGCAGTGCCGGACTAGTGGGAGAGACCCAGTACTTC. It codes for CASSAGLVGETQYF.